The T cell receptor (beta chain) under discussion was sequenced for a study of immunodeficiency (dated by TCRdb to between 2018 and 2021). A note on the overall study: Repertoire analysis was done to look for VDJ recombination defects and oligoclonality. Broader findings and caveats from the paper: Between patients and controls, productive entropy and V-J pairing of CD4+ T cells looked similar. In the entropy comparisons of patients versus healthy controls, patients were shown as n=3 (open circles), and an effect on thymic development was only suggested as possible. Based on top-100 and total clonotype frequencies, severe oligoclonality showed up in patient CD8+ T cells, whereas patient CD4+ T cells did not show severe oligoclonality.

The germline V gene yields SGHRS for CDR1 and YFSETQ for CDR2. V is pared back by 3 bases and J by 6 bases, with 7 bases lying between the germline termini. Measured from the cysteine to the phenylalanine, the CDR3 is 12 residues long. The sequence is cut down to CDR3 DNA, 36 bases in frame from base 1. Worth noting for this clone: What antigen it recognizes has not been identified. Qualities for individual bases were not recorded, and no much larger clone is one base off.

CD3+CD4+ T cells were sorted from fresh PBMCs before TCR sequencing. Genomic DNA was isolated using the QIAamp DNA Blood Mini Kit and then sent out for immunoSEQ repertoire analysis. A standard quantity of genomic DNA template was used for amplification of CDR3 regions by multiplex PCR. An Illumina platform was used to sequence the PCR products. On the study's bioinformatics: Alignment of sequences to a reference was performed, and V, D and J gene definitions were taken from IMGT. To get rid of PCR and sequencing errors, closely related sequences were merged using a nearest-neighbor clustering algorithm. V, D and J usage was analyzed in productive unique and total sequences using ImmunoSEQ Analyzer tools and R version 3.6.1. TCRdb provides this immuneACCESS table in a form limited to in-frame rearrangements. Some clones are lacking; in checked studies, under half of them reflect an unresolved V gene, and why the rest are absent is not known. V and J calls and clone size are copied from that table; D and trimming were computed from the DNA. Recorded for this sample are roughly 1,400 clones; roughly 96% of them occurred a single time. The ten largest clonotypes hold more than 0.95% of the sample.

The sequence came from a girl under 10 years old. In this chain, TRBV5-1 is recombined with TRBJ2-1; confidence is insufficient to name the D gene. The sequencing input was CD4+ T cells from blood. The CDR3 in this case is CASSYPGNEQFF. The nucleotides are TGCGCCAGCAGCTACCCGGGCAATGAGCAGTTCTTC.